This TCR beta chain was identified during a study of identical twins. Remarks on this clonotype: The antigen is unknown. A clone one base away is much larger, so this may be a read error.

TCRdb itself ran the 5' RACE reads through MiXCR, one entry per CDR3 protein. The sample shows around 1.7 million distinct CDR3 sequences, about 30% of them seen only once. This CDR3 has 13 residues. The germline CDR1 and CDR2 sequences are ENHRY and SYGVKD. Findings and caveats of the study: Within twin pairs, the out-of-frame alpha sequences they shared showed excess low generation probability.

Sequenced input: cord blood. This TCR came from a newborn girl in good health. The chain has TRBV10-3 and TRBJ2-3; 9 positions match TRBD2. The CDR3 bases are TGTGCCACCAGTGGGACTAGCCCAGATACGCAGTATTTT. Its protein product is CATSGTSPDTQYF.